The rows below give T cell receptor beta chains drawn from one sample of a study of CD8+ T cells in alopecia areata. The method was immunoSEQ multiplex PCR; TCRdb's version includes in-frame clones alone and lacks a portion of them. The data contain roughly 150,000 clones, 50% to 65% of them singletons. Sequenced material: CD8+ T cells sorted from blood, taken at week 4, from a patient treated with tofacitinib. Every receptor here comes from a human donor with alopecia areata. Both conserved end residues are part of each CDR3. D genes are given only for firm matches. Size is stated for part of the rows, as once, few or many counts, or as a class when the clone is expanded.

d_call	clone_size	v_call	j_call	cdr3_aa	cdr3_nt
NA	NA	TRBV9	TRBJ1-1	CASSVGAGTEAFF	TGTGCCAGCAGCGTAGGAGCAGGGACTGAAGCTTTCTTT
TRBD1	few	TRBV5-6	TRBJ2-7	CASSFRDSYEQYF	TGTGCCAGCAGCTTTAGGGACAGCTACGAGCAGTACTTC
NA	few	TRBV4-1	TRBJ1-1	CASSLPGGTEAFF	TGCGCCAGCAGCCTCCCGGGGGGAACTGAAGCTTTCTTT
NA	many	TRBV13	TRBJ1-1	CASSLLDGEAFF	TGTGCCAGCAGCCTCCTAGACGGTGAAGCTTTCTTT
TRBD1	NA	TRBV27	TRBJ1-5	CASSWAGGGQPQHF	TGTGCCAGCAGTTGGGCAGGGGGAGGTCAGCCCCAGCATTTT
TRBD1	NA	TRBV18	TRBJ2-7	CASSPTGALDEQYF	TGTGCCAGCTCACCGACAGGGGCCCTTGACGAGCAGTACTTC
NA	NA	TRBV30	TRBJ2-1	CAWFPTDSDNEQFF	TGTGCCTGGTTCCCTACTGACTCCGACAATGAGCAGTTCTTC
TRBD1	NA	TRBV7-9	TRBJ2-7	CASSFPVTPGQAYEQYF	TGTGCCAGCAGCTTCCCCGTTACCCCGGGACAGGCCTACGAGCAGTACTTC
NA	NA	TRBV9	TRBJ1-1	CASSVFGGLNTEAFF	TGTGCCAGCAGCGTATTTGGGGGTCTGAACACTGAAGCTTTCTTT
NA	NA	TRBV7-6	TRBJ2-7	CASSSDIGYEQYF	TGTGCCAGCAGCTCGGACATAGGCTACGAGCAGTACTTC
NA	NA	TRBV5-6	TRBJ2-7	CASRAQRYEQYF	TGTGCCAGCAGGGCACAGCGCTACGAGCAGTACTTC
NA	once	TRBV29-1	TRBJ2-2	CSVEDHGRGDTGELFF	TGCAGCGTTGAAGATCATGGCAGGGGGGACACCGGGGAGCTGTTTTTT
TRBD2	NA	TRBV30	TRBJ2-5	CAWTLSGTQETQYF	TGTGCCTGGACCCTTAGCGGGACCCAAGAGACCCAGTACTTC
TRBD2	few	TRBV5-6	TRBJ2-1	CASSPGSGVLNEQFF	TGTGCCAGCAGCCCCGGGAGCGGGGTCCTCAATGAGCAGTTCTTC
NA	NA	TRBV29-1	TRBJ2-3	CSVDPQGATDTQYF	TGCAGCGTTGATCCGCAGGGCGCAACAGATACGCAGTATTTT
NA	few	TRBV2	TRBJ2-5	CASSEPAGLGETQYF	TGTGCCAGCAGTGAACCAGCGGGCCTTGGGGAGACCCAGTACTTC
TRBD1	few	TRBV29-1	TRBJ2-5	CSVAGTGAQETQYF	TGCAGCGTTGCCGGGACAGGGGCCCAAGAGACCCAGTACTTC
NA	NA	TRBV7-2	TRBJ2-1	CASSSYGNEQFF	TGTGCCAGCAGTTCCTATGGGAATGAGCAGTTCTTC
TRBD2	NA	TRBV13	TRBJ2-5	CASGPGGAGAQETQYF	TGTGCCAGCGGCCCCGGCGGAGCGGGGGCCCAAGAGACCCAGTACTTC
TRBD1	NA	TRBV19	TRBJ1-5	CASRRDREGNQPQHF	TGTGCCAGTAGGAGGGACAGGGAGGGCAATCAGCCCCAGCATTTT
NA	NA	TRBV7-8	TRBJ2-7	CASSLSPGSYEQYF	TGTGCCAGCAGCTTAAGTCCAGGTTCCTACGAGCAGTACTTC
NA	once	TRBV25-1	TRBJ1-4	CASSDLGNEKLFF	TGTGCCAGCAGTGATCTTGGTAATGAAAAACTGTTTTTT
NA	NA	TRBV29-1	TRBJ1-2	CSVLSSAYGYTF	TGCAGCGTCCTCAGTTCCGCTTATGGCTACACCTTC
NA	many	TRBV29-1	TRBJ1-2	CSVYANYGYTF	TGCAGCGTTTACGCGAACTATGGCTACACCTTC
NA	few	TRBV19	TRBJ1-1	CASSPALSHTEAFF	TGTGCCAGTAGTCCTGCTCTGAGCCACACTGAAGCTTTCTTT
TRBD1	few	TRBV7-8	TRBJ2-5	CASSWTGGETQYF	TGTGCCAGCAGTTGGACAGGCGGAGAGACCCAGTACTTC
NA	NA	TRBV30	TRBJ2-7	CAWMYHGSSYEQYF	TGTGCCTGGATGTATCACGGCAGCTCCTACGAGCAGTACTTC
NA	NA	TRBV2	TRBJ2-6	CASIGAGANVLTF	TGTGCCAGCATCGGGGCTGGGGCCAACGTCCTGACTTTC
TRBD1	NA	TRBV27	TRBJ2-2	CASSSGQGNTGELFF	TGTGCCAGCAGTTCGGGACAGGGGAACACCGGGGAGCTGTTTTTT
TRBD1	NA	TRBV11-2	TRBJ1-2	CASSFPGQGNYGYTF	TGTGCCAGCAGCTTCCCGGGACAGGGCAACTATGGCTACACCTTC
TRBD1	NA	TRBV29-1	TRBJ1-2	CSVEADRGSFVYGYTF	TGCAGCGTTGAAGCGGACAGGGGATCTTTTGTCTATGGCTACACCTTC
NA	few	TRBV30	TRBJ1-2	CACPSVADYGYTF	TGTGCCTGCCCCTCAGTCGCTGACTATGGCTACACCTTC
TRBD1	once	TRBV4-2	TRBJ2-7	CASSPTPGQVYEQYF	TGTGCCAGCAGCCCAACCCCGGGACAGGTCTACGAGCAGTACTTC
NA	NA	TRBV5-6	TRBJ2-7	CASSLGHIYEQYF	TGTGCCAGCAGCTTGGGGCATATTTACGAGCAGTACTTC
NA	NA	TRBV4-3	TRBJ2-1	CASSQARLNKGYNEQFF	TGCGCCAGCAGCCAAGCCCGGCTCAATAAGGGCTACAATGAGCAGTTCTTC
TRBD1	many	TRBV7-9	TRBJ1-5	CASSYGTANQPQHF	TGTGCCAGCAGCTACGGGACAGCTAATCAGCCCCAGCATTTT
NA	NA	TRBV4-1	TRBJ1-5	CASSQKPAYNQPQHF	TGCGCCAGCAGCCAAAAGCCCGCTTATAATCAGCCCCAGCATTTT
NA	NA	TRBV27	TRBJ1-1	CASRRNSVQSNTEAFF	TGTGCCAGCAGGCGTAACAGTGTCCAATCGAACACTGAAGCTTTCTTT
NA	NA	TRBV11-2	TRBJ2-5	CASSVGPGEETQYF	TGTGCCAGCAGCGTGGGTCCCGGGGAGGAGACCCAGTACTTC
NA	few	TRBV25-1	TRBJ2-3	CASSDRGGVDTQYF	TGTGCCAGCAGTGACCGGGGTGGTGTAGATACGCAGTATTTT
NA	NA	TRBV5-1	TRBJ2-5	CASSWSGLQETQYF	TGCGCCAGCAGCTGGTCGGGTCTACAAGAGACCCAGTACTTC
NA	NA	TRBV27	TRBJ1-2	CASSLGAGTYGYTF	TGTGCCAGCAGTTTAGGGGCAGGTACCTATGGCTACACCTTC